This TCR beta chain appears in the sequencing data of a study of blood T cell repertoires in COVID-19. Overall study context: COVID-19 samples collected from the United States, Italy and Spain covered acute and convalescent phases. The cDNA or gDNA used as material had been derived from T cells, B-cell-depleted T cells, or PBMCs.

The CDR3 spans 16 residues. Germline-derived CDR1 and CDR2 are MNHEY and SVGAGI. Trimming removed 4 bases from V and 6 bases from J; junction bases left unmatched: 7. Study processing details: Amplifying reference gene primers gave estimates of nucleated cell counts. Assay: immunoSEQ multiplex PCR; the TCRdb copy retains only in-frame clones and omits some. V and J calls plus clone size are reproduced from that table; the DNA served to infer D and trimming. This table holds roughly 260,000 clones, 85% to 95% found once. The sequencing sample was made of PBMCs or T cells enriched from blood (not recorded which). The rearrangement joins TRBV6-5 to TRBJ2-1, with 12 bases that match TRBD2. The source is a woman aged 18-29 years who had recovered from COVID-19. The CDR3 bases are TGTGCCAGCAGTTCACTCCGACTAGCGGGAGTCAATGAGCAGTTCTTC. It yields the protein CASSSLRLAGVNEQFF.